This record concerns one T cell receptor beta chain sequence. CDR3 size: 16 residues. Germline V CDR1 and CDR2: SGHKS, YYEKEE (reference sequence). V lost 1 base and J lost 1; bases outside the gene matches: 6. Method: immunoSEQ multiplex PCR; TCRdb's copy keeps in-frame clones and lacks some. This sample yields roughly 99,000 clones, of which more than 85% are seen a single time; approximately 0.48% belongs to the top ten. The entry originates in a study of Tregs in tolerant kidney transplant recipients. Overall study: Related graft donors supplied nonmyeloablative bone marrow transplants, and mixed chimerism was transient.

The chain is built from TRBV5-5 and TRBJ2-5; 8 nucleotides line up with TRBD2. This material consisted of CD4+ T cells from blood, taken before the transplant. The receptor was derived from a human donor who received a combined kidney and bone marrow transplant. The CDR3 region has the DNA TGTGCCAGCAGCTTGACGGGCGGGGGGAGCCAAGAGACCCAGTACTTC. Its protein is CASSLTGGGSQETQYF.